One and the same sample provided the 19 T cell receptor beta chains below, sequenced in a study of blood T cells in healthy people across ages. A J-beta primer mix and a sample-barcoded 5' primer were used in a second PCR of about 7 to 12 cycles. MiXCR was run by TCRdb on the 5' RACE reads, yielding one entry per CDR3 protein. The data show about 1.1 million distinct CDR3 sequences, less than 45% seen once. Source material: blood. These TCRs come from a man between 18 and 29 years old in good health.

This clonotype was picked up a small number of times. In nucleotides, the CDR3 is TGTGCCAGCCGGGACAGGTTAAAGACCCTCTATGGCTACACCTTC. It yields the protein CASRDRLKTLYGYTF. This rearrangement joins TRBV6-6 to TRBJ1-2, with 8 bases matching TRBD1. There are 15 residues in the CDR3. Trimming took 8 bases from V and 4 from J; bases not matched to a gene: 12. CDR1 is MNHNY and CDR2 is SVGAGI in the germline V gene (reference sequence).

Ten or more counts support this clonotype. V gene TRBV29-1 combines with J gene TRBJ2-1, with D maybe TRBD1 (5 bases). The CDR3 contains 15 residues. V gave up 0 bases and J gave up 3 bases, with 12 bases separating them. The germline V gene has CDR1 SQVTM and CDR2 ANQGSEA. CDR3 DNA: TGCAGCGTTGAAGATCGAGGCAGGGACTACAATGAGCAGTTCTTC. Translated, it gives CSVEDRGRDYNEQFF.

A note on this clonotype: A junction end diverges from the germline sequence, so it may reflect a read error. This sequence joins TRBV12-3 or TRBV12-4 and TRBJ1-1; no reliable D call. The CDR3 runs 13 residues. The CDR3 sequence is CTSSPYWAPGAFF. The CDR3 nucleotides are TGTACCAGCAGCCCATACTGGGCCCCGGGAGCTTTCTTT.

This sequence joins TRBV30 and TRBJ1-2; maybe TRBD1 (5 bases). The V and J ends lost 2 bases and 4 bases respectively, with 14 bases between them. Germline-derived CDR1 and CDR2 are GTSNPN and SVGIG (reference sequence). The CDR3 loop spans 14 amino acids. CDR3: CAWSPPAGGYGYTF. The CDR3 bases are TGTGCCTGGAGTCCCCCCGCGGGGGGCTATGGCTACACCTTC.

This clonotype was observed many times. This chain links TRBV14 with TRBJ1-2; a possible D gene is TRBD1 (6 bases). This CDR3 is 13 amino acids long. The ends were cut back, 1 base at V and 4 bases at J, with 7 bases in the middle. CDR1 is SGHDN, CDR2 FVKESK, per germline. The CDR3 is CASSQGGGYGYTF. The CDR3, as DNA: TGTGCCAGCAGCCAAGGAGGGGGCTATGGCTACACCTTC.

The chain carries TRBV5-1 and TRBJ1-1; D possibly corresponds to TRBD1 (5 bases). This CDR3 is built from 15 residues. V lost 3 bases, J lost 1 base, and 13 bases lay in between. In germline, CDR1 is SGHRS, CDR2 YFSETQ. The chain's CDR3 is CASSWTGTPNTEAFF. CDR3 sequence (DNA): TGCGCCAGCAGCTGGACCGGGACCCCGAACACTGAAGCTTTCTTT.

This clonotype was counted between two and nine times. V and J are TRBV4-1 and TRBJ1-5; D ambiguous. Germline V gives CDR1 MGHRA, CDR2 YSYEKL. The CDR3 is 15 residues long. Trimming shortened V by 1 base and J by 3 bases, and 10 bases separated the two germline ends. The CDR3 loop reads CASSQVMQDNQPQHF. For the CDR3, the DNA is TGCGCCAGCAGCCAAGTTATGCAGGACAATCAGCCCCAGCATTTT.

This clonotype showed up just a few times. This chain connects TRBV7-9 to TRBJ2-5; D is unresolved. This CDR3 contains 14 residues. Trimming took 2 bases from V and 2 from J, leaving 9 bases between them. CDR1 is SEHNR, CDR2 FQNEAQ, per germline (reference sequence). CDR3 loop: CASSLMVQQETQYF. Written as DNA, the CDR3 is TGTGCCAGCAGCTTAATGGTACAGCAAGAGACCCAGTACTTC.

This clonotype was recorded only once. The chain recombines TRBV7-9 with TRBJ1-2, with 11 bases identical to TRBD1. The germline gives CDR1 SEHNR, CDR2 FQNEAQ (reference sequence). V dropped 7 bases and J dropped 7; count of bases not matched to a gene: 17. The CDR3 contains 17 residues. The CDR3 spells CASTSAGTGGGGGGYTF. The CDR3 DNA follows: TGTGCCAGCACCTCCGCTGGGACAGGGGGAGGTGGCGGTGGCTACACCTTC.

As regards this clonotype: A read error may be the cause here, since a much bigger clone is one base away. The genes are TRBV10-3 and TRBJ2-1; 8 bases align to TRBD2. Germline CDR1 is ENHRY and CDR2 is SYGVKD. The CDR3 covers 16 residues. With V trimmed by 4 bases and J by 4 bases, 9 bases remained unmatched. CDR3 bases: TGTGCCATCAGTGGGTCGGGCGGGGGGAGGTACAATGAGCAGTTCTTC. This codes for CAISGSGGGRYNEQFF.

This clonotype was observed many times. The rearrangement links TRBV9 to TRBJ2-1; no reliable D call. V was trimmed by 6 bases and J by 2 bases, leaving 15 bases between them. CDR1 and CDR2 from the germline V gene are SGDLS and YYNGEE. The CDR3 is 15 amino acids. CDR3 bases: TGTGCCAGCACTATCTCCGGGCTAGCCTACAATGAGCAGTTCTTC. Its translation is CASTISGLAYNEQFF.

This rearrangement joins TRBV18 to TRBJ2-3; weak D call: TRBD1 (6 bases). Trimming stripped 1 base from V and 6 bases from J, with 14 bases between. Germline V gives CDR1 KGHSH, CDR2 LQKENI. The CDR3 spans 15 residues. The CDR3 nucleotides read TGTGCCAGCTCACCACGAGGGGGAGAAGGGGATACGCAGTATTTT. Amino acids: CASSPRGGEGDTQYF.

This clonotype has a handful of counts. This rearrangement joins TRBV20-1 to TRBJ1-4; maybe TRBD1 (5 bases). Germline CDR1 and CDR2: DFQATT and SNEGSKA (reference sequence). The CDR3 loop spans 13 amino acids. V gave up 4 bases and J gave up 8 bases, with 14 bases separating them. The CDR3 DNA is TGCAGTGCTACTCCGACAGTTAGGGAAAAACTGTTTTTT. It codes for CSATPTVREKLFF.

In the case of this clonotype: Being one base from a much bigger clone, this may be a read error. The chain carries TRBV20-1 and TRBJ1-2; D is uncertain. In germline, CDR1 is DFQATT, CDR2 SNEGSKA (reference sequence). The CDR3 sequence is 10 residues long. This chain's CDR3 is CRARLGGYTF. As DNA, the CDR3 is TGCAGGGCTAGATTGGGCGGCTACACCTTC.

In this sample, this clonotype turned up a few times. The chain employs TRBV29-1 and TRBJ1-1; D gene uncertain. This CDR3 is built from 12 residues. Germline V lookup: CDR1 SQVTM, CDR2 ANQGSEA. V dropped 4 bases and J dropped 5 bases, with 11 bases sitting between them. The CDR3 reads CSVGGRGTEAFF. In DNA form, the CDR3 reads TGCAGCGTTGGCGGGCGCGGGACTGAAGCTTTCTTT. Variable domain in full (rest from reference TRBV29-1 and TRBJ1-1): SAVISQKPSRDICQRGTSLTIQCQVDSQVTMMFWYRQQPGQSLTLIATANQGSEATYESGFVIDKFPISRPNLTFSTLTVSNMSPEDSSIYLCSVGGRGTEAFFGQGTRLTVV.

The rearrangement joins TRBV4-3 to TRBJ2-1; 8 bases map to TRBD2. Germline-derived CDR1 and CDR2 are LGHNA and YSLEER. CDR3 length: 17 amino acids. Trimming removed 5 bases from V and 6 bases from J; junction bases left unmatched: 15. Here the CDR3 DNA reads TGCGCCAGCAGCAGGGCCCAGGCGGGGGGCTTTAGCAATGAGCAGTTCTTC. Its translation is CASSRAQAGGFSNEQFF.

This clonotype was detected only a few times. The gene calls are TRBV9 and TRBJ2-3; D is perhaps TRBD2 (7 bases). V gave up 3 bases and J gave up 0 bases, with 14 bases separating them. Germline V lookup: CDR1 SGDLS, CDR2 YYNGEE. This CDR3 comprises 16 residues. The DNA of the CDR3 is TGTGCCAGCAGCGCCGAGGGGGGGTCTAGCACAGATACGCAGTATTTT. It specifies CASSAEGGSSTDTQYF.

The chain combines TRBV6-6 with TRBJ2-1; D unresolved. The germline V and J ends were trimmed by 0 bases and 8 bases, with 8 bases remaining between them. The CDR3 extends over 13 amino acids. CDR1 is MNHNY and CDR2 is SVGAGI in the germline V gene (reference sequence). The CDR3 loop is CASSYSGWDEQFF. In DNA, the CDR3 is TGTGCCAGCAGTTACTCTGGGTGGGATGAGCAGTTCTTC.

The chain combines TRBV7-2 with TRBJ2-1, with 9 bases fitting TRBD1. The CDR3 is 17 amino acids. Trimming took 4 bases from V and 4 from J; bases not matched to a gene: 11. Germline V gene sequence: CDR1 SGHTA, CDR2 FQGNSA. The CDR3 protein is CASSWRSGTGTYNEQFF. The CDR3 nucleotides are TGTGCCAGCAGCTGGAGGTCCGGGACAGGGACATACAATGAGCAGTTCTTC.